One and the same sample provided the 26 T cell receptor beta chains below, sequenced in a study of tumor-infiltrating lymphocytes in localized non-small cell lung cancer (dated by TCRdb to about 2021). The library was built by means of the immunoSEQ multiplex PCR assay. Sourced from immuneACCESS, this table was stored by TCRdb with only in-frame sequences that have V and J called. A share of the clones is absent; for the studies checked, an unresolved V gene accounts for under half, and the remainder has no known explanation. Present in this sample are 11,000 to 15,000 clones, under 70% of which were seen just once. The biggest ten clones account for around 20% of the sample. The sample was uninvolved lung tissue not adjacent to the tumor. The receptor set was obtained from a human donor with non-small cell lung cancer.

The chain carries TRBV27 and TRBJ2-7; 16 positions match TRBD2. This CDR3 region has 17 residues. The V and J ends lost 6 bases and 5 bases, in that order; junction bases with no gene match: 10. The germline gives CDR1 MNHEY, CDR2 SMNVEV (reference sequence). The chain's CDR3 is CASSPGTSGRAGHEQYF. Here the CDR3 DNA reads TGTGCCAGCAGCCCCGGGACTAGCGGGAGGGCGGGTCACGAGCAGTACTTC.

This clone was seen only once. This rearrangement joins TRBV6-5 to TRBJ1-3, with 7 bases aligning to TRBD1. CDR3 length: 14 residues. CDR1 and CDR2 from the germline V gene are MNHEY and SVGAGI. V was pared by 5 bases and J by 4 bases, with 5 bases of the junction left unmatched. The chain's CDR3 is CASSPGQEGNTIYF. The CDR3 bases are TGTGCCAGCAGTCCCGGACAGGAAGGAAACACCATATATTTT.

V is TRBV19 and J is TRBJ1-1; D not resolved. This CDR3 contains 13 residues. Germline V CDR1 and CDR2: LNHDA, SQIVND (reference sequence). With 3 bases removed from V and 1 base from J, the gap between germline ends came to 6 bases. The CDR3 nucleotides read TGTGCCAGTAGTATTAGGTGGAACACTGAAGCTTTCTTT. Translated: CASSIRWNTEAFF.

V and J are TRBV30 and TRBJ1-4, with TRBD1 identical over 10 bases. Trimming cost V 0 bases and J 8 bases; bases outside gene matches: 6. CDR3 length: 15 residues. The germline V gene has CDR1 GTSNPN and CDR2 SVGIG (reference sequence). The CDR3 coding sequence is TGTGCCTGGAGTGTCCGGACAGGGGGGAAGGAAAAACTGTTTTTT. Translation gives CAWSVRTGGKEKLFF.

This chain joins TRBV19 and TRBJ1-5; D may be TRBD1 (6 bases). V was cut by 3 bases and J by 4 bases, with 10 bases left in between. CDR3 length equals 14 residues. Germline-derived CDR1 and CDR2 are LNHDA and SQIVND (reference sequence). CDR3 sequence reads: CASSITGSNQPQHF. DNA for the CDR3: TGTGCCAGTAGTATCACAGGGTCAAATCAGCCCCAGCATTTT.

The chain recombines TRBV5-6 with TRBJ1-2; 8 positions agree with TRBD1. The length of the CDR3 is 14 residues. After removal of 1 base from V and 3 bases from J, the junction contained 2 bases not matched to a gene. Germline assignment: CDR1 SGHDT and CDR2 YYEEEE. The CDR3 spells CASSLQDRDYGYTF. In nucleotides, the CDR3 is TGTGCCAGCAGCTTGCAGGACAGGGACTATGGCTACACCTTC.

The CDR3 DNA reads as TGTGCCAGCAGCTCCACCGAAAAACTGTTTTTT. Translation: CASSSTEKLFF. V is TRBV7-2 and J is TRBJ1-4; D is ambiguous. CDR3 size: 11 residues. V lost 4 bases and J lost 8, with 5 bases in between. Germline V lookup: CDR1 SGHTA, CDR2 FQGNSA.

The genes are TRBV25-1 and TRBJ2-3, with D tentatively TRBD2 (5 bases). CDR3 size: 12 residues. The V and J ends lost 7 bases and 2 bases respectively, with 7 bases between them. Germline V CDR1 and CDR2: MGHDK, SYGVNS. CDR3 region: CASTDFTDTQYF. The CDR3 nucleotides are TGTGCCAGCACGGACTTCACAGATACGCAGTATTTT.

The rearrangement links TRBV4-2 to TRBJ1-1; D possibly corresponds to TRBD1 (6 bases). V shed 0 bases and J shed 3 bases, with 14 bases lying between them. This CDR3 spans 16 amino acids. Per the germline V gene, CDR1 is LGHNA and CDR2 is YNFKEQ. CDR3 nucleotide sequence: TGTGCCAGCAGCCAAGATGGGCACAGGGTGGACACTGAAGCTTTCTTT. It codes for CASSQDGHRVDTEAFF.

The chain joins TRBV19 to TRBJ1-3; maybe TRBD1 (6 bases). The CDR3 length is 15 residues. Trimming took 6 bases from V and 0 from J, leaving 12 bases between them. CDR1 and CDR2 from the germline V gene are LNHDA and SQIVND (reference sequence). The DNA of the CDR3 is TGTGCCAGTAGGGGGGGCACCTCCTCTGGAAACACCATATATTTT. This codes for CASRGGTSSGNTIYF.

This clone is deemed medium-sized (0.01 to 0.1%). The chain is built from TRBV30 and TRBJ2-2; the match to TRBD1 covers 10 bases. Germline CDR1 and CDR2: GTSNPN and SVGIG (reference sequence). V was pared by 4 bases and J by 7 bases, with 6 bases of the junction left unmatched. The CDR3 consists of 14 residues. CDR3 sequence reads: CAWTGTGEVGELFF. In nucleotides, the CDR3 is TGTGCCTGGACCGGGACAGGGGAGGTCGGGGAGCTGTTTTTT.

The chain uses TRBV5-1 and TRBJ1-5, with D uncertain. The CDR3 has 16 amino acids. Germline values: CDR1 SGHRS, CDR2 YFSETQ. Between the trimmed V and J ends, which lost 5 bases and 2 bases, there was a span of 17 bases. The DNA of the CDR3 is TGCGCCAGCAGTCTCCTTCCCGGGCCGGGCAATCAGCCCCAGCATTTT. It encodes CASSLLPGPGNQPQHF.

This chain links TRBV30 with TRBJ2-7; D remains ambiguous. Germline V gene data show CDR1 as GTSNPN and CDR2 as SVGIG (reference sequence). Trimming removed 5 bases from V and 4 bases from J, with 9 bases in between. This CDR3 is built from 11 residues. The CDR3 sequence: CAWGLSYEQYF. In DNA, the CDR3 is TGTGCCTGGGGGCTGAGTTACGAGCAGTACTTC.

The chain carries TRBV6-5 and TRBJ1-6; tentatively, D is TRBD1 (6 bases). V was cut by 6 bases and J by 7 bases, with 16 bases left in between. The CDR3 has 15 amino acids. The germline V gene has CDR1 MNHEY and CDR2 SVGAGI. For the CDR3, the DNA is TGTGCCAGCAGGGCTAGGGGGTGGGAAAATTCACCCCTCCACTTT. Its protein is CASRARGWENSPLHF.

The V call is TRBV19, the J call TRBJ1-1; TRBD1 might be the D (5 bases). This CDR3 comprises 17 residues. Trimming pared 7 bases from V and 0 bases from J, leaving 21 bases between. Germline V gives CDR1 LNHDA, CDR2 SQIVND (reference sequence). DNA for the CDR3: TGTGCCAGTACCCATTGGGGCAGGGCGGTGATGAACACTGAAGCTTTCTTT. Protein: CASTHWGRAVMNTEAFF.

The rearrangement links TRBV15 to TRBJ2-7, with D possibly being TRBD1 (6 bases). With 3 bases removed from V and 3 bases from J, the gap between germline ends came to 18 bases. Germline V CDR1 and CDR2: LNHNV, YYDKDF (reference sequence). There are 16 residues in the CDR3. The CDR3 sequence: CATSRRPTGAVYEQYF. CDR3 bases: TGTGCCACCAGCAGGAGACCGACAGGCGCGGTCTACGAGCAGTACTTC.

The V call is TRBV15, the J call TRBJ2-1; 7 nucleotides agree with TRBD1. Germline CDR1 LNHNV, CDR2 YYDKDF (reference sequence). V shed 3 bases and J 6 bases; nucleotides not matched to a gene: 8. The CDR3 runs to 15 residues. This CDR3 reads CATSSTGALSNEQFF. The CDR3 DNA follows: TGTGCCACCAGCAGCACAGGGGCCTTAAGCAATGAGCAGTTCTTC.

The V call is TRBV30, the J call TRBJ1-1, with TRBD1 as a possible D gene (5 bases). In germline, CDR1 is GTSNPN, CDR2 SVGIG (reference sequence). V lost 4 bases to trimming and J lost 7 bases, with 10 bases between them. This CDR3 region has 11 residues. CDR3 bases: TGTGCCTGGATGACAGCCCTTGAAGCTTTCTTT. Its translation: CAWMTALEAFF.

The genes are TRBV5-6 and TRBJ1-4; perhaps TRBD1 as D (6 bases). Trimming removed 3 bases from V and 5 bases from J, with 14 bases in between. The CDR3 consists of 15 residues. CDR1 and CDR2 (germline): SGHDT, YYEEEE. For the CDR3, the DNA is TGTGCCAGCAGCTCCACAGGGAGTGGGAATGAAAAACTGTTTTTT. Its protein product is CASSSTGSGNEKLFF.

V gene TRBV4-3 combines with J gene TRBJ2-7; 9 nucleotides line up with TRBD1. Germline assignment: CDR1 LGHNA and CDR2 YSLEER. This CDR3 is 14 amino acids long. V trimming: 4 bases; J trimming: 6 bases; junction bases outside the gene matches: 7. The CDR3 bases are TGCGCCAGCAGCCTACGGACAGGGGAGGGCGAGCAGTACTTC. It translates to CASSLRTGEGEQYF.

The table lists this clone with a few counts. The chain combines TRBV18 with TRBJ1-3; 7 nucleotides match TRBD1. The J segment lost 3 bases and the V segment lost 2 bases, leaving 7 bases of the junction unmatched. Germline V gives CDR1 KGHSH, CDR2 LQKENI. CDR3 length: 16 amino acids. CDR3 sequence: CASSPFTGEGGNTIYF. The CDR3 bases are TGTGCCAGCTCACCATTCACAGGGGAAGGTGGAAACACCATATATTTT.

The rearrangement joins TRBV6-5 to TRBJ2-5, with D tentatively TRBD1 (8 bases). Germline lookup yields CDR1 MNHEY and CDR2 SVGAGI. The CDR3 has 13 amino acids. Trimming left V 6 bases short and J 10 bases short, with 18 bases between. CDR3 loop: CASRKGTGGGQYF. The CDR3 DNA follows: TGTGCCAGCAGAAAGGGAACAGGGGGGGGCCAGTACTTC.

This chain joins TRBV15 and TRBJ2-5, with D hard to call. The CDR3 contains 13 residues. Germline lookup yields CDR1 LNHNV and CDR2 YYDKDF (reference sequence). Here the CDR3 DNA reads TGTGCTACCGGGCAGGAGAGCCAAGAGACCCAGTACTTC. The encoded protein is CATGQESQETQYF.

The chain is built from TRBV19 and TRBJ1-1; maybe TRBD1 (5 bases). V dropped 3 bases and J dropped 7 bases, with 15 bases sitting between them. Germline lookup yields CDR1 LNHDA and CDR2 SQIVND (reference sequence). The CDR3 is 14 residues long. The CDR3 DNA reads TGTGCCAGTAGTATGAGGGGCGGCGAGGGTGAAGCTTTCTTT. Its protein product is CASSMRGGEGEAFF.

The J gene is TRBJ2-7, the V gene TRBV28, with a tentative D call TRBD2 (6 bases). The CDR3 runs 11 residues. Trimming left V 8 bases short and J 3 bases short, with 8 bases between. Germline V gene sequence: CDR1 MDHEN, CDR2 SYDVKM. CDR3: CASGRYYEQYF. CDR3 DNA sequence: TGTGCCAGCGGGAGGTACTACGAGCAGTACTTC.

V is TRBV2 and J is TRBJ2-2; tentatively, D is TRBD1 (7 bases). The CDR3 length is 15 residues. In germline, CDR1 is SNHLY, CDR2 FYNNEI. The V end was cut by 3 bases, the J end by 5 bases, with 13 bases between. The CDR3 sequence: CASSEWQGGTGELFF. The CDR3 DNA follows: TGTGCCAGCAGTGAGTGGCAGGGGGGAACCGGGGAGCTGTTTTTT.